This T cell receptor beta chain appears in the sequencing data of a study of blood T cell repertoires in COVID-19. For the study at large: COVID-19 samples from acute and convalescent phases originated in the United States, Italy and Spain. T cells, B-cell-depleted T cells, or PBMCs supplied cDNA or gDNA.

Authors' data handling: Estimated nucleated cell counts came from reference gene primer amplification. The table came from immunoSEQ multiplex PCR; TCRdb's copy has only in-frame clones and leaves some out. The V and J calls and clone size come from that table; D and trimming were worked out from the DNA. In the table there are a few hundred thousand clones, around 82% of which are singletons. Germline assignment: CDR1 MDHEN and CDR2 SYDVKM. V lost 6 bases and J lost 4; bases outside the gene matches: 12. The CDR3 consists of 17 residues. One Seattle source followed patients from active infection through their disease course.

Sequences were obtained from peripheral blood. This chain uses TRBV28 with TRBJ1-5, with TRBD1 matching over 10 bases. The TCR comes from a human donor with COVID-19, enrolled during active disease. The donor label of this sample is uncertain. The CDR3 nucleotides read TGTGCCAGCAGAGTAGTGGGACAGGGGTACGGAAATCAGCCCCAGCATTTT. It translates to CASRVVGQGYGNQPQHF. The variable domain in full, completed from reference TRBV28 and TRBJ1-5, reads DVKVTQSSRYLVKRTGEKVFLECVQDMDHENMFWYRQDPGLGLRLIYFSYDVKMKEKGDIPEGYSVSREKKERFSLILESASTNQTSMYLCASRVVGQGYGNQPQHFGDGTRLSIL.